A single sample gave rise to the 26 T cell receptor beta chains below, sequenced in a study of blood T cells in healthy people across ages. PCR was performed a second time for about 7 to 12 cycles using a sample-barcoded 5' primer and a J-beta primer mix. MiXCR, applied by TCRdb to the 5' RACE reads, yields one record per CDR3 protein. The sample consists of roughly 1,700,000 distinct CDR3 sequences, about 28% of them appearing once. Sequencing was done on a sample of blood. The receptors stem from a woman aged 25 to 39 in good health.

This chain joins TRBV4-2 and TRBJ2-4; either TRBD1 or TRBD2 may supply D (6 bases each). The end of the DNA fits TRBJ2-7 better, so the J call may be wrong. The CDR3 runs 14 residues. In germline, CDR1 is LGHNA, CDR2 YNFKEQ. The CDR3 DNA is TGTGCCAGCAGCCCTGAGGGGGGCGGATACGAGCAGTACTTC. Translated, it gives CASSPEGGGYEQYF.

This sequence joins TRBV5-1 and TRBJ2-1; possible D gene TRBD1, 6 bases. The length of the CDR3 is 17 residues. The germline gives CDR1 SGHRS, CDR2 YFSETQ. The V end lost 4 bases, the J end lost 2 bases, and 19 bases lay between the germline ends. As DNA, the CDR3 is TGCGCCAGCAGCACCGTTACAGGGACATTGGCCTACAATGAGCAGTTCTTC. Its translation: CASSTVTGTLAYNEQFF.

The V call is TRBV18, the J call TRBJ2-1, with 9 bases identical to TRBD2. This CDR3 is built from 15 residues. V was pared by 6 bases and J by 8 bases, with 11 bases of the junction left unmatched. Germline V gene data show CDR1 as KGHSH and CDR2 as LQKENI. CDR3 in DNA: TGTGCCAGCTCGTTCCGAGCGGGGGGCCCGGATGAGCAGTTCTTC. The encoded protein is CASSFRAGGPDEQFF.

This clonotype was seen more than once but under ten times. The chain uses TRBV7-2 and TRBJ2-3; no clear D gene. Germline CDR1 reads SGHTA; CDR2 reads FQGNSA. Between the trimmed V and J ends, which lost 3 bases and 1 base, there was a span of 11 bases. The CDR3 covers 15 residues. The CDR3 sequence is CASSFRRLGTDTQYF. As DNA, the CDR3 is TGTGCCAGCAGCTTTCGACGGCTTGGCACAGATACGCAGTATTTT.

This clonotype was recorded at least ten times. This chain joins TRBV10-3 and TRBJ2-3; 13 bases map to TRBD2. There are 18 residues in the CDR3. V shed 8 bases, J shed 1 base, and the junction held 12 bases outside the gene matches. Germline loops: CDR1 ENHRY, CDR2 SYGVKD. CDR3 sequence: CAIAGTVGTSGGTDTQYF. For the CDR3, the DNA is TGTGCCATCGCCGGGACCGTAGGGACTAGCGGGGGCACAGATACGCAGTATTTT.

The chain uses TRBV5-1 and TRBJ2-1; TRBD2 aligns across 13 bases. V gave up 1 base and J gave up 9 bases; unmatched junction bases: 4. The CDR3 covers 15 residues. Per germline, CDR1 SGHRS and CDR2 YFSETQ. CDR3 loop: CASSLPTSGGSEQFF. CDR3 DNA: TGCGCCAGCAGCTTGCCGACTAGCGGGGGGAGTGAGCAGTTCTTC.

The chain links TRBV5-1 to TRBJ2-3, with 9 bases matching TRBD2. Germline loops: CDR1 SGHRS, CDR2 YFSETQ. V gave up 0 bases and J gave up 2 bases; unmatched junction bases: 4. This CDR3 is 16 amino acids long. In nucleotides, the CDR3 is TGCGCCAGCAGCTTGGGACTAGCGGCTGACACAGATACGCAGTATTTT. Protein: CASSLGLAADTDTQYF.

As to this clonotype: A much larger clone differs by one base, so this may be a read error. The conserved phenylalanine or tryptophan normally closing the CDR3 is absent here, so this likely arose from a read error. The V gene is TRBV5-1, the J gene TRBJ2-1; TRBD1 agrees at 9 bases. V shed 4 bases and J 6 bases; nucleotides not matched to a gene: 5. Germline V lookup: CDR1 SGHRS, CDR2 YFSETQ. The length of the CDR3 is 14 residues. In DNA, the CDR3 is TGCGCCAGCAGCAGGGGACAGGGTAGCAATGAGCAGTTCCTC. This sequence encodes CASSRGQGSNEQFL.

This clonotype showed up many times. This sequence joins TRBV7-2 and TRBJ2-7; D unclear. This CDR3 has 14 residues. Germline-derived CDR1 and CDR2 are SGHTA and FQGNSA. The germline V and J ends were trimmed by 0 bases and 3 bases, with 9 bases remaining between them. DNA for the CDR3: TGTGCCAGCAGCTTAGCGTCCCCCGGCTACGAGCAGTACTTC. Its translation is CASSLASPGYEQYF.

The rearrangement links TRBV7-2 to TRBJ2-3; 7 bases match TRBD1. Unmatched junction bases numbered 14, after V lost 5 bases and J lost 12 bases. Looked up from germline, CDR1 is SGHTA and CDR2 is FQGNSA. The CDR3 contains 14 residues. Here the CDR3 reads CASSTPGTDQPQYF. In DNA form, the CDR3 reads TGTGCCAGCAGCACACCAGGGACAGATCAGCCCCAGTATTTT. Full variable domain (remainder filled in from reference TRBV7-2 and TRBJ2-3): GAGVSQSPSNKVTEKGKDVELRCDPISGHTALYWYRQSLGQGLEFLIYFQGNSAPDKSGLPSDRFSAERTGGSVSTLTIQRTQQEDSAVYLCASSTPGTDQPQYFGPGTRLTVL.

This clonotype came up a few times. The CDR3 protein is CASSEWRGQETQYF. Here the CDR3 DNA reads TGTGCCAGCAGTGAATGGCGGGGTCAAGAGACCCAGTACTTC. The chain couples TRBV2 to TRBJ2-5, with D perhaps TRBD2 (6 bases). The germline V gene has CDR1 SNHLY and CDR2 FYNNEI. V lost 2 bases and J 2 bases, leaving 9 bases between the germline ends. The CDR3 is 14 amino acids.

This clonotype showed up just a few times. The rearrangement joins TRBV25-1 to TRBJ1-1; no clear D gene. There are 13 residues in the CDR3. Germline loops: CDR1 MGHDK, CDR2 SYGVNS. V shed 5 bases and J shed 3 bases, with 10 bases lying between them. The CDR3 region has the DNA TGTGCCAGCAGTTTTAAAAGGGACACTGAAGCTTTCTTT. Translated, it gives CASSFKRDTEAFF.

The chain employs TRBV24-1 and TRBJ1-2, with a tentative D call TRBD1 (6 bases). The CDR3 is 12 amino acids. Germline assignment: CDR1 KGHDR and CDR2 SFDVKD. Trimming stripped 6 bases from V and 7 bases from J, with 11 bases between. CDR3 DNA: TGTGCCACCAGTCGCGGGACATCTGGCTACACCTTC. Translating gives CATSRGTSGYTF.

Points on this clonotype: Germline and junction disagree at one end, which may indicate a read error. The V and J genes are TRBV2 and TRBJ2-6; D is possibly TRBD1 or TRBD2 (6 bases each). The germline gives CDR1 SNHLY, CDR2 FYNNEI. This CDR3 spans 13 amino acids. CDR3 residues: CASTGTGANVPTF. CDR3 DNA: TGTGCCAGTACAGGGACTGGGGCCAACGTCCCGACTTTC.

The chain couples TRBV11-2 to TRBJ2-4, with TRBD2 matching 11 bases. Germline trimming cut 2 bases from V and 1 base from J; bases unmatched to any gene: 22. From germline, CDR1 is SGHAT and CDR2 FQNNGV. There are 23 residues in the CDR3. The CDR3 DNA reads TGTGCCAGCAGCTTATTCTGGGGTTTGGTCCCCTATAGCGGGAGGGATGCCAAAAACATTCAGTACTTC. It is translated as CASSLFWGLVPYSGRDAKNIQYF. The whole variable domain, filled in from reference TRBV11-2 and TRBJ2-4, reads EAGVAQSPRYKIIEKRQSVAFWCNPISGHATLYWYQQILGQGPKLLIQFQNNGVVDDSQLPKDRFSAERLKGVDSTLKIQPAKLEDSAVYLCASSLFWGLVPYSGRDAKNIQYFGAGTRLSVL.

The chain is built from TRBV6-1 and TRBJ2-1; a possible D gene is TRBD1 (6 bases). Per germline, CDR1 MNHNS and CDR2 SASEGT. CDR3 length equals 13 residues. Trimming cost V 4 bases and J 13 bases, with 17 bases left between them. CDR3 nucleotide sequence: TGTGCCAGCAGTGTGACAGGAGAGGAGACCCAGTTCTTC. As protein: CASSVTGEETQFF.

In this sample, this clonotype turned up many times. The V call is TRBV10-3, the J call TRBJ2-3; D is possibly TRBD2 (5 bases). The CDR3 runs 13 residues. V was clipped by 2 bases and J by 3 bases, with 6 bases between them. Germline CDR1 reads ENHRY; CDR2 reads SYGVKD. CDR3 sequence (DNA): TGTGCCATCAGTGAGAGAGGGACAGATACGCAGTATTTT. Its translation: CAISERGTDTQYF.

This clonotype was seen only a few times. V is TRBV7-2 and J is TRBJ1-5; the match to TRBD1 covers 11 bases. The ends lost 2 bases at V and 8 bases at J; junction bases unmatched: 5. Germline V gene sequence: CDR1 SGHTA, CDR2 FQGNSA. The CDR3 length is 15 residues. The DNA of the CDR3 is TGTGCCAGCAGCTTACGGACAGGGGGCGAAAAGCCCCAGCATTTT. It codes for CASSLRTGGEKPQHF. Drawing the rest from reference TRBV7-2 and TRBJ1-5, the complete variable domain is GAGVSQSPSNKVTEKGKDVELRCDPISGHTALYWYRQSLGQGLEFLIYFQGNSAPDKSGLPSDRFSAERTGGSVSTLTIQRTQQEDSAVYLCASSLRTGGEKPQHFGDGTRLSIL.

This clonotype was found a few times. The chain couples TRBV27 to TRBJ2-1; weak D call: TRBD2 (7 bases). Germline V gene sequence: CDR1 MNHEY, CDR2 SMNVEV (reference sequence). The V end lost 2 bases, the J end lost 4 bases, and 12 bases lay between the germline ends. The CDR3 consists of 15 residues. As DNA, the CDR3 is TGTGCCAGCAGTTTAGAGGGGGGGATGTACAATGAGCAGTTCTTC. It yields the protein CASSLEGGMYNEQFF.

The chain combines TRBV28 with TRBJ1-6; D is uncertain. Germline CDR1 reads MDHEN; CDR2 reads SYDVKM. This CDR3 is 17 amino acids long. Trimming shortened V by 4 bases and J by 7 bases, and 20 bases separated the two germline ends. CDR3 loop: CASSYPDTDGLNSPLHF. CDR3 nucleotide sequence: TGTGCCAGCAGTTACCCCGACACGGACGGTCTAAATTCACCCCTCCACTTT.

The V and J genes are TRBV7-9 and TRBJ2-1; the match to TRBD2 covers 11 bases. Germline-derived CDR1 and CDR2 are SEHNR and FQNEAQ (reference sequence). The CDR3 consists of 16 residues. V dropped 4 bases and J dropped 1; count of bases not matched to a gene: 3. The CDR3 sequence: CASSSTSGKSYNEQFF. The DNA for the CDR3 is TGTGCCAGCAGCTCGACTAGCGGGAAGTCCTACAATGAGCAGTTCTTC.

This clonotype was recorded many times. The chain is built from TRBV7-9 and TRBJ2-1; D not certain. This CDR3 comprises 14 residues. V dropped 1 base and J dropped 5 bases, with 9 bases sitting between them. The germline V gene encodes CDR1 SEHNR and CDR2 FQNEAQ (reference sequence). CDR3 coding DNA: TGTGCCAGCAGCTTAGGTTCAGAGAACAATGAGCAGTTCTTC. Translating gives CASSLGSENNEQFF. Full variable domain (rest looked up from reference TRBV7-9 and TRBJ2-1): DTGVSQNPRHKITKRGQNVTFRCDPISEHNRLYWYRQTLGQGPEFLTYFQNEAQLEKSRLLSDRFSAERPKGSFSTLEIQRTEQGDSAMYLCASSLGSENNEQFFGPGTRLTVL.

In regard to this clonotype: It may be a read error: a sequence one base away is much more abundant. The chain uses TRBV6-4 and TRBJ2-5; tentatively, D is TRBD1 (6 bases). Between the trimmed V and J ends, which lost 4 bases and 5 bases, there was a span of 26 bases. CDR3 length: 18 amino acids. Germline lookup yields CDR1 MRHNA and CDR2 SNTAGT. The CDR3 region is CASSAFASGAGAVETQYF. In nucleotides, the CDR3 is TGTGCCAGCAGTGCCTTCGCCTCTGGGGCAGGGGCAGTGGAGACCCAGTACTTC.

This clonotype was found a few times. The V call is TRBV6-5, the J call TRBJ1-1; D not certain. V was pared by 4 bases and J by 0 bases, with 6 bases between. The germline CDR1 and CDR2 sequences are MNHEY and SVGAGI. The CDR3 is made up of 13 amino acids. The chain's CDR3 is CASSWLLNTEAFF. The CDR3 DNA reads as TGTGCCAGCAGTTGGTTATTGAACACTGAAGCTTTCTTT.

This sequence joins TRBV2 and TRBJ1-2; D is unclear. This CDR3 contains 13 residues. Germline assignment: CDR1 SNHLY and CDR2 FYNNEI. V lost 2 bases and J lost 8, with 12 bases in between. The CDR3 bases are TGTGCCAGCAGTGAAACGGATTCCGCGGGCTACACCTTC. Protein: CASSETDSAGYTF.

This clonotype was recorded a few times. The rearrangement links TRBV18 to TRBJ2-1, with 7 bases that match TRBD2. After removal of 2 bases from V and 5 bases from J, the junction contained 6 bases not matched to a gene. Germline CDR1 and CDR2: KGHSH and LQKENI. This CDR3 is built from 15 residues. The CDR3 reads CASSPGLVENNEQFF. The CDR3 nucleotides read TGTGCCAGCTCACCAGGACTAGTGGAAAACAATGAGCAGTTCTTC.